These 10 T cell receptor beta chains were sequenced from one sample in a study of control samples from healthy donors and cancer patients. Measured with immunoSEQ multiplex PCR; TCRdb has only the in-frame clones, and not every one. This sample carries 70,000 to 90,000 clones, roughly 94% of them seen once, and the ten largest clones take around 4.5%. Material: blood. The receptor set was obtained from a woman aged 18-35 years in good health.

This clone was counted between two and nine times. This sequence joins TRBV7-9 and TRBJ1-2; D gene unclear. Germline-derived CDR1 and CDR2 are SEHNR and FQNEAQ (reference sequence). The length of the CDR3 is 14 residues. V was pared by 1 base and J by 2 bases, with 8 bases between. In DNA, the CDR3 is TGTGCCAGCAGCTTAGAAGCCCAAAACTATGGCTACACCTTC. Translation: CASSLEAQNYGYTF. Filled out from reference TRBV7-9 and TRBJ1-2, the complete variable domain reads DTGVSQNPRHKITKRGQNVTFRCDPISEHNRLYWYRQTLGQGPEFLTYFQNEAQLEKSRLLSDRFSAERPKGSFSTLEIQRTEQGDSAMYLCASSLEAQNYGYTFGSGTRLTVV.

The genes are TRBV7-2 and TRBJ2-3; no reliable D call. The germline CDR1 and CDR2 sequences are SGHTA and FQGNSA. Trimming stripped 1 base from V and 1 base from J, with 6 bases between. The CDR3 extends over 14 amino acids. In DNA, the CDR3 is TGTGCCAGCAGCTTAGTCCGGGGCACAGATACGCAGTATTTT. Its protein is CASSLVRGTDTQYF.

V gene TRBV28 combines with J gene TRBJ1-5; 10 nucleotides match TRBD1. The V and J ends lost 0 bases and 1 base, in that order; junction bases with no gene match: 15. CDR3 length: 21 amino acids. The germline CDR1 and CDR2 sequences are MDHEN and SYDVKM. The CDR3 reads CASSLWADGQGVGESNQPQHF. CDR3 DNA sequence: TGTGCCAGCAGTTTATGGGCCGACGGACAGGGGGTGGGAGAAAGCAATCAGCCCCAGCATTTT.

Here the CDR3 reads CASSPGTRGYGYTF. The CDR3 nucleotides are TGTGCCAGTAGTCCAGGCACTCGGGGCTATGGCTACACCTTC. The chain recombines TRBV19 with TRBJ1-2; D is undetermined. CDR3 length equals 14 residues. CDR1 is LNHDA and CDR2 is SQIVND in the germline V gene (reference sequence). Trimming stripped 5 bases from V and 4 bases from J, with 14 bases between.

J is TRBJ2-1 and V is TRBV7-2; D gene ambiguous. Germline V gives CDR1 SGHTA, CDR2 FQGNSA. The CDR3 length is 10 residues. Trimming stripped 5 bases from V and 5 bases from J, with 1 base between. The CDR3 spells CASSDNEQFF. In DNA form, the CDR3 reads TGTGCCAGCAGCGACAATGAGCAGTTCTTC.

CDR3 amino acids: CASSPDKTYEQYF. The CDR3 region has the DNA TGTGCCAGCAGCCCGGACAAGACCTACGAGCAGTACTTC. The chain employs TRBV5-4 and TRBJ2-7, with a possible D match to TRBD1 (5 bases). Germline CDR1 is SGHNT and CDR2 is YYREEE (reference sequence). V lost 4 bases, J lost 2 bases, and 10 bases lay in between. The CDR3 extends over 13 amino acids.

The rearrangement uses TRBV7-9 and TRBJ1-2; the D is unclear. Deletions cut 1 base from V and 5 bases from J, with 14 bases between. The germline V gene encodes CDR1 SEHNR and CDR2 FQNEAQ (reference sequence). This CDR3 is 15 amino acids long. The CDR3 here is CASSLEVGPRYGYTF. The DNA of the CDR3 is TGTGCCAGCAGCTTAGAGGTGGGCCCCCGATATGGCTACACCTTC.

The chain uses TRBV4-2 and TRBJ1-6; TRBD1 aligns across 7 bases. Germline V lookup: CDR1 LGHNA, CDR2 YNFKEQ. The CDR3 extends over 15 amino acids. The V gene end was trimmed by 0 bases and the J gene end by 6 bases; junction bases not matched to a gene: 2. In DNA form, the CDR3 reads TGTGCCAGCAGCCAAGACAGACAGGGTAATTCACCCCTCCACTTT. Protein: CASSQDRQGNSPLHF.

This chain joins TRBV27 and TRBJ2-7, with 7 bases matching TRBD1. The CDR3 covers 13 residues. The V and J ends lost 2 bases and 2 bases, in that order; junction bases with no gene match: 0. Looked up from germline, CDR1 is MNHEY and CDR2 is SMNVEV (reference sequence). The CDR3 nucleotides are TGTGCCAGCAGTTTACAGGGGGCCTACGAGCAGTACTTC. It codes for CASSLQGAYEQYF.

This clone has only one observation. The chain is built from TRBV2 and TRBJ1-5; 7 nucleotides align to TRBD1. CDR3 length equals 15 residues. With V trimmed by 8 bases and J by 1 base, 8 bases remained unmatched. Per germline, CDR1 SNHLY and CDR2 FYNNEI. CDR3 in amino acids: CASSRDRVSNQPQHF. In DNA, the CDR3 is TGTGCCAGCTCAAGGGACAGAGTCAGCAATCAGCCCCAGCATTTT.